This T cell receptor (beta chain) was documented in a study of OX40 agonist ivuxolimab in advanced cancers. For the study at large: Patients treated during dose escalation were battling hepatocellular carcinoma, melanoma, renal cell or head and neck cancer. Points from the study as a whole: Researchers did not establish what antigens the expanded peripheral T cells target. Expanded clones belonging to CD8+ T cells outnumbered, on average, those of CD4+. The study observed clonal expansion of CD4+ and CD8+ blood T cells by week 6 at 0.1 to 3.0 mg/kg.

V shed 0 bases and J shed 4 bases, with 12 bases lying between them. Looked up from germline, CDR1 is WNHNN and CDR2 is SYGVQD (reference sequence). CDR3 length equals 15 residues. Here immunoSEQ multiplex PCR was the method, and the copy in TCRdb shows in-frame clones only, minus some. The sample lists 65,000 to 95,000 clones; 80% to 95% were seen once. On this clone: What it recognizes is unknown.

The receptor was isolated from an adult with an advanced solid tumor such as melanoma, head and neck, liver or kidney cancer. The chain has TRBV10-1 and TRBJ2-5; TRBD1 or TRBD2 may be the D gene (5 bases each). The material was CD4+ or CD8+ T cells sorted from blood, obtained in a trial of the OX40 agonist ivuxolimab. CDR3 loop: CASSESKGSLETQYF. The CDR3 nucleotides read TGCGCCAGCAGTGAGTCGAAGGGGAGCTTAGAGACCCAGTACTTC.